Below, 16 T cell receptor beta chains from the same sample are listed, as sequenced in a study of response to subunit inactivated influenza vaccine. TCRdb redid the calling of the RT-PCR reads with MiXCR, one entry per CDR3 protein. The sample yields under 800,000 distinct CDR3 sequences, 14% seen once. This material consisted of PBMCs from blood, taken roughly 15 days before vaccination. The receptors were gathered from a man between 45 and 60 years old who received an inactivated influenza vaccine.

The V and J genes are TRBV12-3 or TRBV12-4 and TRBJ1-5; weak D call: TRBD1 (5 bases). V was shortened by 5 bases and J by 5 bases, with 16 bases between the two germline ends. The CDR3 covers 15 residues. The CDR3 here is CASSTSGTDHQPQHF. The CDR3 DNA is TGTGCCAGCAGTACATCCGGGACGGATCATCAGCCCCAGCATTTT.

This clonotype was found a few times. The chain is built from TRBV6-5 and TRBJ2-2, with D maybe TRBD1 (6 bases). The CDR3 has 16 amino acids. Per the germline V gene, CDR1 is MNHEY and CDR2 is SVGAGI. The V end was cut by 1 base, the J end by 7 bases, with 16 bases between. CDR3 coding DNA: TGTGCCAGCAGTTACTATAGAATAGCAGGGGTCGGGGAGCTGTTTTTT. It codes for CASSYYRIAGVGELFF.

Only a few counts were recorded for this clonotype. The DNA of the CDR3 is TGCAGCGTTGGGCGAAGACTAGGGGTTGATGAGCAGTTCTTC. Translated: CSVGRRLGVDEQFF. This sequence joins TRBV29-1 and TRBJ2-1, with D maybe TRBD2 (6 bases). The CDR3 length is 14 residues. V lost 4 bases to trimming and J lost 8 bases, with 18 bases between them. Germline assignment: CDR1 SQVTM and CDR2 ANQGSEA.

This chain connects TRBV3-1 to TRBJ2-3, with unresolved D. Germline CDR1 reads LGHDT; CDR2 reads YNNKEL (reference sequence). This CDR3 is 16 amino acids long. Trimming removed 0 bases from V and 3 bases from J, with 13 bases in between. The CDR3 sequence is CASSQDGPKRTDTQYF. CDR3 DNA sequence: TGTGCCAGCAGCCAAGATGGCCCAAAGAGGACAGATACGCAGTATTTT.

This clonotype was seen only a few times. The chain recombines TRBV18 with TRBJ2-2; 7 nucleotides line up with TRBD1. V gave up 4 bases and J gave up 5 bases; unmatched junction bases: 4. CDR3 length: 14 residues. Germline V gene sequence: CDR1 KGHSH, CDR2 LQKENI. The CDR3 is CASSQGAETGELFF. CDR3 DNA sequence: TGTGCCAGCTCACAGGGGGCCGAGACCGGGGAGCTGTTTTTT. Filled out from reference TRBV18 and TRBJ2-2, the complete variable domain reads NAGVMQNPRHLVRRRGQEARLRCSPMKGHSHVYWYRQLPEEGLKFMVYLQKENIIDESGMPKERFSAEFPKEGPSILRIQQVVRGDSAAYFCASSQGAETGELFFGEGSRLTVL.

The chain links TRBV28 to TRBJ2-4, with no clear D. The CDR3 length is 14 residues. Germline V gene lookup returns CDR1 MDHEN and CDR2 SYDVKM. Trimming shortened V by 3 bases and J by 0 bases, and 6 bases separated the two germline ends. CDR3 residues: CASSFGSAKNIQYF. DNA for the CDR3: TGTGCCAGCAGTTTCGGTTCAGCCAAAAACATTCAGTACTTC.

This clonotype has only a few counts. This chain joins TRBV6-5 and TRBJ2-1; 7 bases map to TRBD1. Germline lookup yields CDR1 MNHEY and CDR2 SVGAGI. The CDR3 length is 16 residues. V shed 5 bases, J shed 1 base, and the junction held 8 bases outside the gene matches. The CDR3 sequence: CASSNRGMGSYNEQFF. CDR3 nucleotide sequence: TGTGCCAGCAGTAACAGGGGAATGGGGTCCTACAATGAGCAGTTCTTC.

A note on this clonotype: The junction does not match germline at one end; this may be a read error. This chain links TRBV20-1 with TRBJ2-5; 11 nucleotides agree with TRBD2. This CDR3 has 16 residues. The germline V gene has CDR1 DFQATT and CDR2 SNEGSKA (reference sequence). Here the CDR3 DNA reads TGCTGTGCTAGATCCGGGACTAGCGGAGCCACGGAGACCCAGTACTTC. It specifies CCARSGTSGATETQYF.

The V and J genes are TRBV4-3 and TRBJ2-7; tentative D call: TRBD2 (6 bases). Germline CDR1 and CDR2: LGHNA and YSLEER. Trimming removed 0 bases at V and 1 base at J, with 10 bases between. There are 15 residues in the CDR3. For the CDR3, the DNA is TGCGCCAGCAGCCAAGATTCGAGCGGGTCCTACGAGCAGTACTTC. Translating gives CASSQDSSGSYEQYF.

This clonotype was detected ten times or more. The chain carries TRBV28 and TRBJ2-1, with unresolved D. Trimming stripped 6 bases from V and 9 bases from J, with 12 bases between. Germline-derived CDR1 and CDR2 are MDHEN and SYDVKM. This CDR3 has 12 residues. The CDR3 DNA reads TGTGCCAGCAGCTTAAGAACGGGTGAGCAGTTCTTC. This translates into CASSLRTGEQFF.

This rearrangement joins TRBV13 to TRBJ2-2, with 10 positions matching TRBD1. CDR3 length: 15 amino acids. Unmatched junction bases numbered 2, after V lost 3 bases and J lost 4 bases. Germline CDR1 is PRHDT and CDR2 is FYEKMQ (reference sequence). CDR3 region: CASSFGTGATGELFF. CDR3 nucleotides: TGTGCCAGCAGCTTTGGGACAGGGGCCACCGGGGAGCTGTTTTTT.

This clonotype turned up a few times. J is TRBJ2-3 and V is TRBV6-1; D is possibly TRBD1 (6 bases). The V end was cut by 6 bases, the J end by 0 bases, with 10 bases between. The CDR3 totals 14 residues. CDR1 MNHNS and CDR2 SASEGT come from the germline V gene. CDR3: CASRRQVSTDTQYF. CDR3 DNA: TGTGCCAGCAGAAGACAGGTTAGCACAGATACGCAGTATTTT.

The chain couples TRBV24-1 to TRBJ2-1, with D unclear. This CDR3 has 14 residues. Germline V CDR1 and CDR2: KGHDR, SFDVKD. The V and J ends lost 4 bases and 1 base respectively, with 7 bases between them. DNA of the CDR3: TGTGCCACCAGTGAAATAGGATCCTACAATGAGCAGTTCTTC. It is translated as CATSEIGSYNEQFF.

This chain links TRBV4-2 with TRBJ2-7, with a weak D call TRBD2 (6 bases). V lost 0 bases to trimming and J lost 1 base, with 13 bases between them. Germline-derived CDR1 and CDR2 are LGHNA and YNFKEQ. CDR3 length equals 16 residues. The CDR3: CASSQERGGISYEQYF. CDR3 DNA sequence: TGTGCCAGCAGCCAAGAAAGGGGCGGGATATCCTACGAGCAGTACTTC.

The chain couples TRBV4-2 to TRBJ1-2; the D gene is possibly TRBD1 (5 bases). The ends were cut back, 0 bases at V and 4 bases at J, with 12 bases in the middle. From germline, CDR1 is LGHNA and CDR2 YNFKEQ. The CDR3 consists of 15 residues. The CDR3 here is CASSQDRDGTYGYTF. The CDR3 region has the DNA TGTGCCAGCAGCCAAGATCGGGACGGCACCTATGGCTACACCTTC.

This clonotype has just a few counts. V usage is TRBV6-1 and J usage is TRBJ1-5, with unresolved D. CDR1 MNHNS and CDR2 SASEGT come from the germline V gene. This CDR3 spans 15 amino acids. Trimming left V 1 base short and J 6 bases short, with 13 bases between. This chain's CDR3 is CASSEDDTVGQPQHF. CDR3 sequence (DNA): TGTGCCAGCAGTGAAGATGACACGGTCGGTCAGCCCCAGCATTTT.